This T cell receptor beta chain stems from a study of CD8 T cells in Susac syndrome. The T cells that were sequenced for TCR beta were CD8+ and CD4+ cells from blood. The RNA input was roughly 0.45 to 1 ug, and it was reverse transcribed with random hexamers. An immunoSEQ multiplex PCR amplified TCR beta CDR3 over 54 Vbeta and 13 Jbeta. TCRdb re-called the immunoSEQ multiplex PCR reads with MiXCR, one entry per CDR3 protein. The sample records some 100,000 distinct CDR3 sequences, nearly 97% being singletons. General study results and limits: Clonal expansion of CD8+ cells in Susac peaked in TEMRA cells (and in active patients).

With regard to this clonotype: Its antigen is not identified.

Germline loops: CDR1 SGHRS, CDR2 YFSETQ. V gave up 4 bases and J gave up 2 bases, with 15 bases separating them. The CDR3 is 15 amino acids. The receptor comes from a human donor with Susac syndrome. Source material: CD8+ T cells from PBMCs. The gene calls are TRBV5-1 and TRBJ2-5; tentatively, D is TRBD1 or TRBD2 (6 bases each). The CDR3 protein is CASSTGQTRQETQYF. DNA of the CDR3: TGCGCCAGCAGCACAGGACAGACTAGACAAGAGACCCAGTACTTC.